This TCR beta chain emerged from a study of blood T cell repertoires in COVID-19. In its sample, this clone was seen once. This CDR3 has 13 amino acids. Germline V lookup: CDR1 SGHNT, CDR2 YYREEE (reference sequence). With 2 bases removed from V and 4 bases from J, the gap between germline ends came to 7 bases. Produced via immunoSEQ multiplex PCR; TCRdb's table is partial and in-frame only. The data show some 86,000 clones, approximately 90% seen once. The sequence was collected from a human donor with active COVID-19. The donor label of this sample is uncertain. Sequenced material: peripheral blood. The chain carries TRBV5-4 and TRBJ1-3; D may be TRBD1 (6 bases). The CDR3 bases are TGTGCCAGCAGCTTCAGGGGCGGAAACACCATATATTTT. It encodes CASSFRGGNTIYF.